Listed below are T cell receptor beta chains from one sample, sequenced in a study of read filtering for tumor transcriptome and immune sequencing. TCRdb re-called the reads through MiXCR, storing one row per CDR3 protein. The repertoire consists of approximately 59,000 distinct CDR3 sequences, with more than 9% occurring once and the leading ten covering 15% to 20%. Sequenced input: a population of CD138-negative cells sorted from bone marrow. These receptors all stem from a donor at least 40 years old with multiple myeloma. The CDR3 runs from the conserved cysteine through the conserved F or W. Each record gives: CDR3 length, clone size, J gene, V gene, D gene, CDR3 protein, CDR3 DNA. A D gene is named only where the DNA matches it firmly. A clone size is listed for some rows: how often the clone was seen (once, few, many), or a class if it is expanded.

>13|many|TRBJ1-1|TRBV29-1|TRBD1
CTIGPDRETEAFF
TGCACCATTGGGCCGGACAGGGAAACTGAAGCTTTCTTT
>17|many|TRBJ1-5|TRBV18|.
CASSPESRVESNQPQHF
TGTGCCAGCTCACCAGAAAGCAGGGTGGAGAGCAATCAGCCCCAGCATTTT
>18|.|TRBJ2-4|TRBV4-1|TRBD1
CASSQEGQGVWTKNIQYF
TGCGCCAGCAGCCAAGAAGGGCAGGGGGTTTGGACCAAAAACATTCAGTACTTC
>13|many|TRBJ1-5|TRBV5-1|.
CASSLEGRQPQHF
TGCGCCAGCAGCTTGGAGGGTCGGCAGCCCCAGCATTTT
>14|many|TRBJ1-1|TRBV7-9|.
CASSLLLMNTEAFF
TGTGCCAGCAGCTTACTCCTGATGAACACTGAAGCTTTCTTT
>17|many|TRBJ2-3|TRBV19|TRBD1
CASTLVGTGIDADTQYF
TGTGCCAGTACCCTGGTAGGGACAGGAATAGACGCAGATACGCAGTATTTT
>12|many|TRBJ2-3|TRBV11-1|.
CASTGVSDTQYF
TGTGCCAGCACAGGGGTAAGCGATACGCAGTATTTT
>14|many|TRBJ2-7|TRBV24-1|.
CATSDPGLVGEQYF
TGTGCCACCAGTGACCCAGGCCTCGTGGGCGAGCAGTACTTC
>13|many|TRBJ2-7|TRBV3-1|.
CASSRFSPGEQYF
TGTGCCAGCAGCCGTTTCTCTCCCGGCGAGCAGTACTTC
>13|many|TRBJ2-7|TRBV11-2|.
CASSLEVTLEQYF
TGTGCCAGCAGCTTAGAAGTGACACTCGAGCAGTACTTC
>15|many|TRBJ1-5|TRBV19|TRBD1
CASSPRDRVGQPQHF
TGTGCCAGTAGTCCCCGGGACAGGGTAGGTCAGCCCCAGCATTTT